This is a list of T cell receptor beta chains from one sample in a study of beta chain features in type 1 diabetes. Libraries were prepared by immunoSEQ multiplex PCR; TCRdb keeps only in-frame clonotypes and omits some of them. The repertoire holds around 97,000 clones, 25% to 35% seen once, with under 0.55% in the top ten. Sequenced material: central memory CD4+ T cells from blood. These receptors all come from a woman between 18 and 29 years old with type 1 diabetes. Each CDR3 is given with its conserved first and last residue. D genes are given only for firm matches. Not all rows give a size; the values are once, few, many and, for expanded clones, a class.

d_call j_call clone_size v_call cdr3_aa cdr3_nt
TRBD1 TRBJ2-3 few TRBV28 CASTTGPGTDTQYF TGTGCCAGCACGACAGGGCCAGGGACAGATACGCAGTATTTT
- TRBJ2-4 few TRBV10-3 CAIMGGGSGDIQYF TGTGCCATCATGGGTGGAGGCTCAGGGGACATTCAGTACTTC
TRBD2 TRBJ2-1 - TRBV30 CAGDIGTSGYNEQFF TGTGCCGGGGATATTGGGACTAGCGGCTACAATGAGCAGTTCTTC
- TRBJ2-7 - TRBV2 CASSVTYEQYF TGTGCCAGCAGTGTAACCTACGAGCAGTACTTC
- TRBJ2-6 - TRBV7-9 CASPKGAGANVLTF TGTGCCAGCCCGAAGGGGGCTGGGGCCAACGTCCTGACTTTC
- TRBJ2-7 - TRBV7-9 CASSFETGQKIEYF TGTGCCAGCAGCTTTGAGACAGGCCAGAAAATTGAGTACTTC
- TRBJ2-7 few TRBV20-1 CSARPDYEQYF TGCAGTGCTAGACCAGACTACGAGCAGTACTTC
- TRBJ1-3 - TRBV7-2 CASRPTGSGNTIYF TGTGCCAGCAGACCAACGGGGTCTGGAAACACCATATATTTT
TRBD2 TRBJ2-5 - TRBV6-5 CASSGGRAQETQYF TGTGCCAGCAGTGGCGGGAGGGCCCAAGAGACCCAGTACTTC
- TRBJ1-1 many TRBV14 CASSQNMNTEAFF TGTGCCAGCAGCCAAAACATGAACACTGAAGCTTTCTTT
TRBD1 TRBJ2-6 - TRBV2 CASRSGQGAPGANVLTF TGTGCCAGCAGATCGGGACAGGGGGCGCCGGGGGCCAACGTCCTGACTTTC
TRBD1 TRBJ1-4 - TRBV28 CASRDRVNEKLFF TGTGCCAGCAGAGACAGGGTCAATGAAAAACTGTTTTTT
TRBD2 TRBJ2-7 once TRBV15 CATSREGRAGIYEQYF TGTGCCACCAGCAGAGAAGGCCGAGCGGGGATTTACGAGCAGTACTTC
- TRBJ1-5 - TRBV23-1 CASSQKIGQPQHF TGCGCCAGCAGTCAGAAAATCGGGCAGCCCCAGCATTTT
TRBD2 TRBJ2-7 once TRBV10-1 CASSPSGSSYEQYF TGCGCCAGCAGCCCTAGCGGGAGTTCGTACGAGCAGTACTTC
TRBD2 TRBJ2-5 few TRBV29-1 CSVDSGGTQETQYF TGCAGCGTTGACAGCGGGGGTACCCAAGAGACCCAGTACTTC
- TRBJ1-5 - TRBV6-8 CASGPEGPPSNQPQHF TGTGCCAGCGGGCCGGAGGGGCCGCCAAGCAATCAGCCCCAGCATTTT
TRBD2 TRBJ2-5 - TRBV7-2 CASSLGLAGQETQYF TGTGCCAGCAGCCTGGGACTAGCGGGACAAGAGACCCAGTACTTC
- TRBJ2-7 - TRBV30 CAWRRRTTTPYEQYF TGTGCCTGGAGGAGAAGGACTACCACTCCCTACGAGCAGTACTTC
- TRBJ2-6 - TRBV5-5 CASSLAGEVGANVLTF TGTGCCAGCAGCTTGGCCGGGGAGGTCGGGGCCAACGTCCTGACTTTC
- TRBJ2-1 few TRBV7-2 CASSRTPGVNNEQFF TGTGCCAGCAGCCGAACTCCAGGGGTGAACAATGAGCAGTTCTTC
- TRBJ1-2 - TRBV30 CAWSGRQEPYGYTF TGTGCCTGGAGTGGCAGACAGGAACCCTATGGCTACACCTTC
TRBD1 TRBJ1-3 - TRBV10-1 CASPQQDRGLLLSGNTIYF TGCGCCAGCCCGCAGCAGGACAGGGGTCTTTTGCTCTCTGGAAACACCATATATTTT
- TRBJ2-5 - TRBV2 CASSLGGTRQETQYF TGTGCCAGCAGCTTAGGGGGTACCCGGCAAGAGACCCAGTACTTC
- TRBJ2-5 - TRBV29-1 CSVVSGETQYF TGCAGCGTTGTATCGGGGGAGACCCAGTACTTC
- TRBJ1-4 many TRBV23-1 CASSSDRYQTTGLFF TGCGCCAGCAGTTCCGACCGGTACCAAACCACGGGACTGTTTTTT
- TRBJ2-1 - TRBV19 CASSIEGTKTYNEQFF TGTGCCAGTAGTATAGAGGGGACAAAAACCTACAATGAGCAGTTCTTC
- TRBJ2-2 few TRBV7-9 CASNPGLSSGELFF TGTGCCAGCAACCCCGGTCTGTCCTCCGGGGAGCTGTTTTTT
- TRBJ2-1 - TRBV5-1 CASSLDQQGGSGQFF TGCGCCAGCAGCTTAGACCAACAGGGGGGGTCCGGGCAGTTCTTC
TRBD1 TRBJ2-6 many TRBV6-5 CASRKDRWGNVLTF TGTGCCAGCAGAAAGGACAGGTGGGGCAACGTCCTGACTTTC
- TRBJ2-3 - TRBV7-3 CASSLAERGTQYF TGTGCCAGCAGCTTAGCCGAAAGGGGTACGCAGTATTTT
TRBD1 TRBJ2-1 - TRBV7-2 CASSLWDRGGNEQFF TGTGCCAGCAGCTTATGGGACAGGGGCGGCAATGAGCAGTTCTTC
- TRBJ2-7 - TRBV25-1 CASRGGYEQYF TGTGCCAGCAGGGGGGGCTACGAGCAGTACTTC
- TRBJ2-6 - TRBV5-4 CASSLSGTGANVLTF TGTGCCAGCAGCTTATCAGGAACTGGGGCCAACGTCCTGACTTTC
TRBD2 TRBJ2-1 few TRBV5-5 CASSPSSGLVVWEQFF TGTGCCAGCAGCCCGAGTTCGGGACTAGTAGTCTGGGAGCAGTTCTTC
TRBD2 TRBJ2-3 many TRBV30 CAWSGTSGLADTQYF TGTGCCTGGAGCGGGACTAGCGGGTTGGCAGATACGCAGTATTTT
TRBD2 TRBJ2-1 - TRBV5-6 CASSPGLANEQFF TGTGCCAGCAGCCCGGGACTAGCCAATGAGCAGTTCTTC
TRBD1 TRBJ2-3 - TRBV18 CASSPDRGSTDTQYF TGTGCCAGCTCACCGGACAGGGGTAGCACAGATACGCAGTATTTT
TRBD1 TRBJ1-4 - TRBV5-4 CASSRRTGENEKLFF TGTGCCAGCAGCCGCCGGACAGGGGAGAATGAAAAACTGTTTTTT
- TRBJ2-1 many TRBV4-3 CASSQDSLRTWNNEQFF TGCGCCAGCAGCCAGGACTCTCTACGGACTTGGAACAATGAGCAGTTCTTC
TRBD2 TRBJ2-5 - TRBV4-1 CASSLTSVQETQYF TGCGCCAGCAGCCTCACTAGCGTCCAAGAGACCCAGTACTTC
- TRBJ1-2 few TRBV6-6 CASSYEGARGYTF TGTGCCAGCAGTTACGAAGGGGCGCGGGGCTACACCTTC
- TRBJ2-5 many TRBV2 CASSESGKETQYF TGTGCCAGCAGTGAATCCGGGAAAGAGACCCAGTACTTC
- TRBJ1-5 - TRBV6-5 CASRRDNHQPQHF TGTGCCAGCCGACGGGACAACCATCAGCCCCAGCATTTT
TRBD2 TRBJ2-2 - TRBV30 CAWSPGLAVTGELFF TGTGCCTGGAGTCCGGGACTAGCCGTCACCGGGGAGCTGTTTTTT
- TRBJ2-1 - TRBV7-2 CASSRLDNEQFF TGTGCCAGCAGCAGACTAGACAATGAGCAGTTCTTC
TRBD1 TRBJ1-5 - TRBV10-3 CAAGGTKSESNQPQHF TGTGCCGCAGGGGGGACGAAGTCGGAGAGCAATCAGCCCCAGCATTTT
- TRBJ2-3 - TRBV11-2 CASSFLAGRGTDTQYF TGTGCCAGCAGCTTCCTGGCGGGACGAGGAACAGATACGCAGTATTTT
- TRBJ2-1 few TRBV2 CASNGLSGSYNEQFF TGTGCCAGCAACGGCCTTAGCGGATCCTACAATGAGCAGTTCTTC
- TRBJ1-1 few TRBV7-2 CASSLWDGRTGRTEAFF TGTGCCAGCAGCTTATGGGACGGGCGCACGGGGAGGACTGAAGCTTTCTTT
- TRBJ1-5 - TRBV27 CASRGAHSNQPQHF TGTGCCAGCAGAGGGGCACATAGCAATCAGCCCCAGCATTTT
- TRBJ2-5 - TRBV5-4 CASSLPGLGETQYF TGTGCCAGCAGCCTCCCGGGACTTGGGGAGACCCAGTACTTC